Below are 2 T cell receptor beta chains sequenced from a single sample in a study of sequential checkpoint blockade in melanoma. The sample's treatment: randomized to nivolumab then ipilimumab (arm A) or the reverse (arm B). The protocol was immunoSEQ multiplex PCR, while the TCRdb copy is restricted to in-frame clones and leaves out a portion. The data show approximately 23,000 clones, roughly 80% seen once. The specimen was CD8+ T cells sorted from blood (inferred from file names), collected from a patient given nivolumab and ipilimumab in sequence. Every receptor here comes from a human donor with melanoma.

The gene calls are TRBV28 and TRBJ1-1, with D unresolved. V was trimmed by 2 bases and J by 3 bases, leaving 7 bases between them. The CDR3 consists of 13 residues. The germline V gene has CDR1 MDHEN and CDR2 SYDVKM. CDR3 in amino acids: CASSLRTDTEAFF. In DNA, the CDR3 is TGTGCCAGCAGTTTAAGAACAGACACTGAAGCTTTCTTT.

This chain uses TRBV19 with TRBJ1-5; possible D gene TRBD1, 5 bases. Trimming removed 1 base at V and 4 bases at J, with 8 bases between. The CDR3 has 14 amino acids. From germline, CDR1 is LNHDA and CDR2 SQIVND (reference sequence). Here the CDR3 DNA reads TGTGCCAGTAGTATAGTTCCAGGGAATCAGCCCCAGCATTTT. This gives the protein CASSIVPGNQPQHF.